The clone carrying this T cell receptor beta chain appeared a few times. The antigen is unknown. The data belong to a study of T cell repertoires in cytomegalovirus infection. Study-level background: Indicated by public TCR beta signatures were CMV infection and matching HLA type.

V shed 1 base and J shed 1 base, with 1 base lying between them. Germline V CDR1 and CDR2: SGHVS, FNYEAQ. This CDR3 is 12 amino acids long. Each CDR3 protein gets one entry after TCRdb re-called the reads with MiXCR. The table shows 200,000 or so distinct CDR3 sequences, with 28% occurring only once. General observations from the study: Carriers of CMV plus the relevant HLA were identified by cumulative public TCR beta family frequency. HLA-C-restricted TCR beta clonotypes specific for CMV led the ex vivo response.

The sequencing input was PBMCs. The sequence derives from a human donor in good health (CMV status not recorded). Some clones in this sample may be carry-over from other donors' samples. This chain links TRBV7-6 with TRBJ1-2; D call uncertain. The CDR3 region is CASSLVNYGYTF. The CDR3 DNA reads TGTGCCAGCAGCTTAGTTAACTATGGCTACACCTTC.